Listed below are T cell receptor beta chains from one sample, sequenced in a study of T-cell reconstitution after alpha-beta-depleted transplantation in children. A single record per CDR3 protein comes from TCRdb applying MiXCR to the PCR reads. This sample has hundreds of thousands of distinct CDR3 sequences, with roughly 23% found just once. This specimen consisted of PBMCs, mostly from graft donor cells, obtained 360 days after TCRalphabeta/CD19-depleted stem cell transplant. These TCRs come from a boy younger than two who had a stem cell transplant for acute myeloid leukemia, so the T cells may come from the graft donor. Both conserved end residues are part of each CDR3. Fields, in order: V gene, J gene, D gene, clone size, CDR3 DNA, CDR3 protein. The D gene is left open where the match is weak. Clone size is shown for a subset of rows, as once, few, many or a class of expanded clone.

>TRBV12-3/TRBV12-4|TRBJ2-4|TRBD1|few
TGTGCCAGCAGTAGCAGGAGACAGGGCCCTAGTGCACTGGCCAAAAACATTCAGTACTTC
CASSSRRQGPSALAKNIQYF
>TRBV28|TRBJ2-5|NA|NA
TGTGCCAGCAGTTTGGGCCTGATCGCACAGGGCCAAGAGACCCAGTACTTC
CASSLGLIAQGQETQYF
>TRBV20-1|TRBJ2-7|NA|NA
TGCAGTGCTAGGGATCGTATCGGGGTATACGAGCAGTACTTC
CSARDRIGVYEQYF
>TRBV20-1|TRBJ1-4|NA|NA
TGCAGTGCTAGAGATCATCGTGAAAAACTGTTTTTT
CSARDHREKLFF
>TRBV12-3/TRBV12-4|TRBJ2-1|TRBD2|once
TGTGCCAGCAGTTTAGCCCGGAGCGGGGGGGAGTTCTTC
CASSLARSGGEFF
>TRBV4-1|TRBJ1-6|NA|NA
TGCGCCAGCAGCCAAGAGCTTTTCCCGGTCCGGGACAAAAATTCACCCCTCCACTTT
CASSQELFPVRDKNSPLHF
>TRBV9|TRBJ2-7|TRBD1|NA
TGTGCCAGCAGCCGGACAGGGCGTTGGAACGACCAGTACTTC
CASSRTGRWNDQYF
>TRBV20-1|TRBJ2-3|NA|many
TGCAGTGCTAGACCTGATCATACGCAGTATTTT
CSARPDHTQYF
>TRBV7-9|TRBJ1-1|NA|NA
TGTGCCAGCAGCGGAATAACGGGAGACACTGAAGCTTTCTTT
CASSGITGDTEAFF
>TRBV30|TRBJ1-1|NA|NA
TGTGCCTGGAGTGCGGGCCAGCTAGCTTTCTTT
CAWSAGQLAFF
>TRBV6-2/TRBV6-3|TRBJ1-1|NA|few
TGTGCCAGCAGTTGGTTTAGGATGGGGAACACTGAAGCTTTCTTT
CASSWFRMGNTEAFF
>TRBV15|TRBJ2-3|NA|few
TGTGCCACCAGCAGAGGATGGGAAGACACAGATACGCAGTATTTT
CATSRGWEDTDTQYF
>TRBV20-1|TRBJ2-3|TRBD2|NA
TGCAGTGCCGTATGGCGGCCCCTAGCGGGGCACACAGATACGCAGTATTTT
CSAVWRPLAGHTDTQYF
>TRBV12-3/TRBV12-4|TRBJ1-1|NA|NA
TGTGCCAGCAGTTTGTACCGGAACACTGAAGCTTTCTTT
CASSLYRNTEAFF
>TRBV20-1|TRBJ2-5|TRBD2|few
TGCAGCCATGCTAGGACTAGCGGGGGAGAGACCCAGTACTTC
CSHARTSGGETQYF
>TRBV5-1|TRBJ1-1|NA|few
TGCGCCAGCAGCTTGACAGCCATGAACACTGAAGCTTTCTTT
CASSLTAMNTEAFF
>TRBV20-1|TRBJ2-3|TRBD1|many
TGCAGTGCTAGCCCATTCGGACAGGGCGGCACAGATACGCAGTATTTT
CSASPFGQGGTDTQYF
>TRBV5-5|TRBJ1-5|NA|NA
TGTGCCAGCAGCCGGAGTGGCGACCGGGATCAGCCCCAGCATTTT
CASSRSGDRDQPQHF
>TRBV4-3|TRBJ1-4|NA|NA
TGCGCCAGCAGCCAAGAGACTGCGAGTCCGACTGATTTAAAACTGTTTTTT
CASSQETASPTDLKLFF
>TRBV5-1|TRBJ2-7|NA|NA
TGCGCCAGCAGCTTGGTGGATAAGAACACCTACGAGCAGTACTTC
CASSLVDKNTYEQYF
>TRBV7-3|TRBJ2-2|NA|NA
TGTGCCAGCAGCTCTTCCACCCTGACCGGGGAGCTGTTTTTT
CASSSSTLTGELFF
>TRBV30|TRBJ2-7|TRBD1|NA
TGTGCAATGACAGGGGCCAACGAGCAGTACTTC
CAMTGANEQYF
>TRBV29-1|TRBJ2-2|NA|many
TGCAGCGTTGATGTAGTAGACACCGGGGAGCTGTTTTTT
CSVDVVDTGELFF
>TRBV12-3/TRBV12-4|TRBJ2-1|TRBD1|NA
TGTGCCAGCAGTTTTTATGAGACAGGGATGCATGAGCAGTTCTTC
CASSFYETGMHEQFF
>TRBV10-3|TRBJ2-5|NA|few
TGTGCCATCAGACCCGACGTTGGAGAGACCCAGTACTTC
CAIRPDVGETQYF
>TRBV10-2|TRBJ2-5|TRBD1|NA
TGCGCCAGCAGTGATCCCCTCCTGACAGGGGGGGTTGAAGAGACCCAGTACTTC
CASSDPLLTGGVEETQYF
>TRBV20-1|TRBJ1-5|NA|few
TGCAGTGCTAGAGCGGACAGACACAATCAGCCCCAGCATTTT
CSARADRHNQPQHF
>TRBV12-3/TRBV12-4|TRBJ2-1|TRBD1|NA
TGTGCCACCTTCAGGGGGCCTCTGGGTGAGCAGTTCTTC
CATFRGPLGEQFF
>TRBV7-2|TRBJ1-1|NA|NA
TGTGCCAGCAGCCCCCTTTTCGCGAACACTGAAGCTTTCTTT
CASSPLFANTEAFF
>TRBV7-6|TRBJ2-2|TRBD1|many
TGTGCCAGCAGCTACGGACAGGGGGAAGGCGGGGAGCTGTTTTTT
CASSYGQGEGGELFF
>TRBV6-1|TRBJ2-1|TRBD1|NA
TGTGCCAGCAGTGGATGGACAGGGGGCATCGTTACGGGTTACAATGAGCAGTTCTTC
CASSGWTGGIVTGYNEQFF
>TRBV13|TRBJ2-3|TRBD1|few
TGTGCCAGCAGCGGACAGGGGCGCAGGACAGATACGCAGTATTTT
CASSGQGRRTDTQYF
>TRBV6-5|TRBJ1-4|TRBD1|few
TGTGCCAGCAGTAACGACAGGGGGAAAGGAGAAAAACTGTTTTTT
CASSNDRGKGEKLFF
>TRBV6-5|TRBJ2-3|TRBD2|few
TGTGCCAGCAGTTACGGGACTAGTACCCCCCTCACGCAGTATTTT
CASSYGTSTPLTQYF
>TRBV5-1|TRBJ2-1|TRBD2|few
TGCGCCAGCAGCTCCTGGACTAGCGGAAAAACCTCCTACAATGAGCAGTTCTTC
CASSSWTSGKTSYNEQFF
>TRBV20-1|TRBJ2-5|TRBD2|NA
TGCAGTGCTCGAACGACTAGCGGACTAGAGACCCAGTACTTC
CSARTTSGLETQYF
>TRBV12-3/TRBV12-4|TRBJ1-1|NA|NA
TGTGCCATCTCTGGGAACACTGAAGCTTTCTTT
CAISGNTEAFF
>TRBV25-1|TRBJ2-2|NA|NA
TGTGCCAGCACTCGAGACGCTAAGGCCGGGGAGCTGTTTTTT
CASTRDAKAGELFF
>TRBV11-2|TRBJ2-5|TRBD1|once
TGTGCCAGCAGCCCAGGGACAGCCAGAGAGACCCAGTACTTC
CASSPGTARETQYF
>TRBV15|TRBJ2-1|NA|many
TGTGCCACCAGCAGAGCCCTAGCTTACTCCTACAATGAGCAGTTCTTC
CATSRALAYSYNEQFF
>TRBV11-2|TRBJ2-1|NA|NA
TGTGCCAGCAGCTTAGAGGCTGGGTCCGGCAATGAGCAGTTCTTC
CASSLEAGSGNEQFF